The clone carrying this T cell receptor beta chain was seen a single time. A far more abundant clone sits one base away, making this likely a read error. This entry comes from a study of low-dose radiotherapy and immunotherapy resistance in tumors. Described time point: before trial treatment. Every donor was treated with nivolumab, ipilimumab, aspirin, low-dose cyclophosphamide and also low-dose radiotherapy. With TRAV- and TRBV-specific primers, first-strand cDNA was made, covering the alpha and beta chains. For amplifying TCRs, the PCR ran for 15 to 20 cycles with Phusion, which was used together with a constant-region primer and the adapter on the V primers. Isolated mRNA was amplified by in vitro transcription. In TCRdb, the reads were re-called with MiXCR into one record per CDR3 protein. The sample shows 55,000 to 70,000 distinct CDR3 sequences, about 25% of them seen only once. The receptor was derived from a male donor with prostate cancer. The specimen was PBMCs, collected before treatment.

The CDR3 coding sequence is TGTGCCAGCAGCTTAGGATCCAGGGAGCAGTTCTTC. Its protein product is CASSLGSREQFF. This sequence joins TRBV7-8 and TRBJ2-1; D unresolved. CDR3 length equals 12 residues. V was pared by 1 base and J by 10 bases, with 8 bases between. Germline lookup yields CDR1 SGHVS and CDR2 FQNEAQ.